The TCR beta chain under discussion was sequenced for a study of cytomegalovirus exposure and HLA in healthy donors. Study in general: Sequencing of about 200 million T cells in an earlier analysis found 100 million to 140 million unique TCR beta sequences.

PCR amplification relied on 60 Vbeta primers (plus 13 Jbeta primers). Method: immunoSEQ multiplex PCR; TCRdb's copy keeps in-frame clones and lacks some. The sample has approximately 150,000 clones, about 64% seen once; the top ten hold less than 5%. Study-wide findings and caveats: Researchers catalogued about 150 TCR beta chains as cytomegalovirus-associated.

On this clone itself: Its antigen is unidentified.

Germline lookup yields CDR1 SGHRS and CDR2 YFSETQ. Trimming removed 4 bases from V and 2 bases from J; junction bases left unmatched: 2. The CDR3 spans 14 residues. Sequencing was done on a sample of PBMCs. The origin of this receptor is a man in his sixties in good health and CMV-seronegative. V and J are TRBV5-1 and TRBJ2-2, with 7 nucleotides matching TRBD1. CDR3 residues: CASSRTGNTGELFF. The CDR3 region has the DNA TGCGCCAGCAGCCGGACAGGAAACACCGGGGAGCTGTTTTTT. Together with reference TRBV5-1 and TRBJ2-2, the CDR3 gives the full variable domain: KAGVTQTPRYLIKTRGQQVTLSCSPISGHRSVSWYQQTPGQGLQFLFEYFSETQRNKGNFPGRFSGRQFSNSRSEMNVSTLELGDSALYLCASSRTGNTGELFFGEGSRLTVL.